One and the same sample provided the 14 T cell receptor beta chains below, sequenced in a study of cytotoxic CD8 clonotypes in ibrutinib-treated CLL. Generated by immunoSEQ multiplex PCR, the TCRdb table keeps only in-frame clones and is missing some. The sample holds approximately 350,000 clones, roughly 71% seen once. The sequences come from PBMCs, collected after 36 months of ibrutinib treatment. Receptors were obtained from a human donor with chronic lymphocytic leukemia.

The V and J genes are TRBV5-1 and TRBJ2-7; tentative D call: TRBD1 (6 bases). The CDR3 covers 15 residues. Trimming cost V 2 bases and J 4 bases, with 16 bases left between them. The V gene's germline CDR1 is SGHRS and CDR2 YFSETQ. The CDR3 region has the DNA TGCGCCAGCAGCTTTTGGACAGTTCGTTCTTACGAGCAGTACTTC. This gives the protein CASSFWTVRSYEQYF.

The gene calls are TRBV27 and TRBJ2-7, with a weak D call TRBD1 (6 bases). Trimming cost V 8 bases and J 4 bases, with 18 bases left between them. Germline V gene data show CDR1 as MNHEY and CDR2 as SMNVEV (reference sequence). CDR3 length: 14 residues. CDR3 protein: CASAIRGGGYEQYF. In DNA form, the CDR3 reads TGTGCCAGCGCGATCAGGGGCGGCGGGTACGAGCAGTACTTC.

This clone was recorded a few times. V usage is TRBV2 and J usage is TRBJ2-7, with D possibly being TRBD2 (5 bases). The CDR3 consists of 15 residues. With 0 bases removed from V and 0 bases from J, the gap between germline ends came to 9 bases. The V gene's germline CDR1 is SNHLY and CDR2 FYNNEI. Here the CDR3 reads CASSEASRDSYEQYF. As DNA, the CDR3 is TGTGCCAGCAGTGAAGCCTCCCGGGACTCCTACGAGCAGTACTTC.

The chain has TRBV6-5 and TRBJ2-7; D remains ambiguous. This CDR3 has 14 residues. V gave up 0 bases and J gave up 3 bases, with 9 bases separating them. CDR1 and CDR2 from the germline V gene are MNHEY and SVGAGI. The CDR3 spells CASSYSGSHYEQYF. The CDR3, as DNA: TGTGCCAGCAGTTACTCAGGGTCCCACTACGAGCAGTACTTC.

This clone was counted only a few times. J is TRBJ1-2 and V is TRBV9; 10 bases match TRBD1. The V and J ends lost 4 bases and 3 bases, in that order; junction bases with no gene match: 3. Per germline, CDR1 SGDLS and CDR2 YYNGEE. The CDR3 sequence is 14 residues long. The CDR3 is CASSRQGAYYGYTF. The DNA for the CDR3 is TGTGCCAGCAGCCGACAGGGGGCCTACTATGGCTACACCTTC.

Comment on this clone: In the same sample, other DNA sequences code for this CDR3. The chain has TRBV29-1 and TRBJ2-7; perhaps TRBD2 as D (5 bases). This CDR3 has 11 residues. The germline V and J ends were trimmed by 4 bases and 2 bases, with 6 bases remaining between them. From germline, CDR1 is SQVTM and CDR2 ANQGSEA. CDR3 DNA sequence: TGCAGCGTTGGAGGGACCTACGAGCAGTACTTC. The encoded protein is CSVGGTYEQYF.

The rearrangement joins TRBV15 to TRBJ2-2; 9 bases map to TRBD2. This CDR3 has 17 residues. The trim removed 0 bases at V and 6 bases at J, leaving 8 bases unmatched. Germline loops: CDR1 LNHNV, CDR2 YYDKDF (reference sequence). For the CDR3, the DNA is TGTGCCACCAGCAGAGATGGGATTAGCGGGAGATCCGGGGAGCTGTTTTTT. Protein product: CATSRDGISGRSGELFF.

J is TRBJ2-5 and V is TRBV5-4; D might be TRBD1 (6 bases). The CDR3 spans 15 residues. Germline CDR1 reads SGHNT; CDR2 reads YYREEE (reference sequence). The V end lost 0 bases, the J end lost 0 bases, and 9 bases lay between the germline ends. The CDR3 is CASSLGTAHQETQYF. Here the CDR3 DNA reads TGTGCCAGCAGCTTGGGGACAGCTCACCAAGAGACCCAGTACTTC.

CDR3 sequence: CATRGTGELFF. CDR3 sequence (DNA): TGTGCCACGAGGGGGACCGGGGAGCTGTTTTTT. This chain connects TRBV6-6 to TRBJ2-2; perhaps TRBD1 as D (6 bases). With 10 bases removed from V and 5 bases from J, the gap between germline ends came to 8 bases. The CDR3 is 11 amino acids. Per the germline V gene, CDR1 is MNHNY and CDR2 is SVGAGI (reference sequence).

This clone was observed a few times. The chain is built from TRBV5-1 and TRBJ1-2, with D unclear. Trimming took off 2 bases at V and 0 bases at J, with 14 bases between the two ends. The CDR3 consists of 16 residues. Germline V lookup: CDR1 SGHRS, CDR2 YFSETQ. CDR3: CASSLSARPTNYGYTF. As DNA, the CDR3 is TGCGCCAGCAGCTTATCGGCCAGGCCGACTAACTATGGCTACACCTTC.

This clone was seen just once. This chain uses TRBV6-5 with TRBJ2-1; D not resolved. The V gene lost 4 bases and the J gene lost 4 bases, with 14 bases spanning the gap. The CDR3 is 15 residues long. Germline CDR1 and CDR2: MNHEY and SVGAGI. CDR3 residues: CASSLDGLGYNEQFF. The CDR3 nucleotides are TGTGCCAGCAGTTTGGACGGGCTAGGGTACAATGAGCAGTTCTTC.

The chain has TRBV7-9 and TRBJ2-5, with D unresolved. V lost 1 base, J lost 0 bases, and 9 bases lay in between. The length of the CDR3 is 15 residues. The germline V gene encodes CDR1 SEHNR and CDR2 FQNEAQ (reference sequence). The CDR3 loop reads CASSLVGNNQETQYF. Written as DNA, the CDR3 is TGTGCCAGCAGCTTAGTTGGCAACAACCAAGAGACCCAGTACTTC. Full variable domain (missing parts from reference TRBV7-9 and TRBJ2-5): DTGVSQNPRHKITKRGQNVTFRCDPISEHNRLYWYRQTLGQGPEFLTYFQNEAQLEKSRLLSDRFSAERPKGSFSTLEIQRTEQGDSAMYLCASSLVGNNQETQYFGPGTRLLVL.

This clone was counted between two and nine times. This chain joins TRBV20-1 and TRBJ2-5; D is unresolved. Germline V gene data show CDR1 as DFQATT and CDR2 as SNEGSKA (reference sequence). The CDR3 consists of 10 residues. V lost 8 bases and J 5 bases, leaving 9 bases between the germline ends. The CDR3 loop is CSSTIETQYF. The CDR3 DNA reads TGCAGTTCTACGATTGAGACCCAGTACTTC.

V is TRBV28 and J is TRBJ1-6, with D possibly matching TRBD1 (6 bases). Germline V gene sequence: CDR1 MDHEN, CDR2 SYDVKM. V lost 3 bases and J 7 bases, leaving 10 bases between the germline ends. The CDR3 has 14 residues. CDR3 residues: CASSFEQGNSPLHF. The CDR3 DNA reads as TGTGCCAGCAGTTTCGAGCAGGGGAATTCACCCCTCCACTTT.